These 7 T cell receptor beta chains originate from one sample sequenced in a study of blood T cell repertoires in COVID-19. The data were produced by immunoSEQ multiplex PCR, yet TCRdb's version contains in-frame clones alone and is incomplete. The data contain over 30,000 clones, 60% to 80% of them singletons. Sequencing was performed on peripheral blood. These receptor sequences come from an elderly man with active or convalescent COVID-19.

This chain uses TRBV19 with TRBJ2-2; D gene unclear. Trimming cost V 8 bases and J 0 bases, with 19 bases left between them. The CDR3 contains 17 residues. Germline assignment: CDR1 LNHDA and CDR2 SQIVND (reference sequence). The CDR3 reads CASPFCSISPNTGELFF. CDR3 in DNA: TGTGCCAGTCCGTTTTGTAGTATTAGTCCGAACACCGGGGAGCTGTTTTTT.

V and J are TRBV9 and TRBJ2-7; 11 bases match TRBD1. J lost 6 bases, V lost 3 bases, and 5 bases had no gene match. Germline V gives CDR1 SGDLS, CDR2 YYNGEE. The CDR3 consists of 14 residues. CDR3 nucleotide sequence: TGTGCCAGCAGCGCCGGTGGGACAGGGGGCGAGCAGTACTTC. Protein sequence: CASSAGGTGGEQYF.

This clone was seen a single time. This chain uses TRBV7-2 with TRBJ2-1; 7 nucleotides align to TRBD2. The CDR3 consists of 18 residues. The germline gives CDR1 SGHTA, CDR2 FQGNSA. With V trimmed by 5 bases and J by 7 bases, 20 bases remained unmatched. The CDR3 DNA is TGTGCCAGCAGCAGGGCCTCGGGAGGACTGGTCCGGGCAAATGAGCAGTTCTTC. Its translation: CASSRASGGLVRANEQFF.

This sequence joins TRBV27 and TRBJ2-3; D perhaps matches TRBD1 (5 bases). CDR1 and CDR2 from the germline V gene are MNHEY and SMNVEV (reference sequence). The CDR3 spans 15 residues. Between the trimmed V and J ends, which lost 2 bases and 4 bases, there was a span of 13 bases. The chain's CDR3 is CASSLIEAGPDTQYF. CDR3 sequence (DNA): TGTGCCAGCAGTTTAATTGAGGCAGGGCCAGATACGCAGTATTTT.

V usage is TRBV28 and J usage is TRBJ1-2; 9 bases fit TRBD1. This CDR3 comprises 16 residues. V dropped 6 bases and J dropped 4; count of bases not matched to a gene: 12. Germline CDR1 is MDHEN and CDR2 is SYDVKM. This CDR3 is CASSGGHRGRGYGYTF. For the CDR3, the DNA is TGTGCCAGCAGCGGCGGACACAGGGGGCGCGGCTATGGCTACACCTTC.

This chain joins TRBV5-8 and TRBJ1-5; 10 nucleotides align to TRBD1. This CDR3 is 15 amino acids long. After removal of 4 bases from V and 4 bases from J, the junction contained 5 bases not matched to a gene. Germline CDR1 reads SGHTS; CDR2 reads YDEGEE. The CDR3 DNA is TGTGCCAGCAGCGGGACAGGGGTCCGGAATCAGCCCCAGCATTTT. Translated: CASSGTGVRNQPQHF. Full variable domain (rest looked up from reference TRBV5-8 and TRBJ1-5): EAGVTQSPTHLIKTRGQQATLRCSPISGHTSVYWYQQALGLGLQFLLWYDEGEERNRGNFPPRFSGRQFPNYSSELNVNALELEDSALYLCASSGTGVRNQPQHFGDGTRLSIL.

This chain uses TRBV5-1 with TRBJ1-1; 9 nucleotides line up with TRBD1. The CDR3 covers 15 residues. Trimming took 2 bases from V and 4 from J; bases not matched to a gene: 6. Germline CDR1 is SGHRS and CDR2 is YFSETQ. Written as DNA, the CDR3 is TGCGCCAGCAGCTTTCAACAGGGGGCGCCCACTGAAGCTTTCTTT. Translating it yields CASSFQQGAPTEAFF. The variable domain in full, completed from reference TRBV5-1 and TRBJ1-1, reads KAGVTQTPRYLIKTRGQQVTLSCSPISGHRSVSWYQQTPGQGLQFLFEYFSETQRNKGNFPGRFSGRQFSNSRSEMNVSTLELGDSALYLCASSFQQGAPTEAFFGQGTRLTVV.